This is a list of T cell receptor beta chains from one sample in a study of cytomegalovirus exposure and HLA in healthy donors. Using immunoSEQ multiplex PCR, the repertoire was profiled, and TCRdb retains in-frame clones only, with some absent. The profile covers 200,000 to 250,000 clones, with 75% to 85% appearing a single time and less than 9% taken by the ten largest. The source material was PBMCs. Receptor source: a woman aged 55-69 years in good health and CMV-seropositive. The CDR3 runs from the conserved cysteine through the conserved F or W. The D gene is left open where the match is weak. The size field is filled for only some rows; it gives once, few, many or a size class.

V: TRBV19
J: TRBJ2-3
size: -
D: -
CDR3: CASSSWERGTDTQYF
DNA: TGTGCCAGTAGTTCCTGGGAACGAGGGACAGATACGCAGTATTTT

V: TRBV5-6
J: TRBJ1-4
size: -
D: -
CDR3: CASTPDGGSEKLFF
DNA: TGTGCCAGCACTCCCGACGGGGGTAGTGAAAAACTGTTCTTT

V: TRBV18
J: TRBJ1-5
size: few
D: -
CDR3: CASSPTENQPQHF
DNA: TGTGCCAGCTCACCGACAGAGAATCAGCCCCAGCATTTT

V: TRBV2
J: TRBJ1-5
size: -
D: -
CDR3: CASSLQPLPQHF
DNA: TGTGCCAGCAGCTTACAGCCCCTTCCCCAGCATTTT

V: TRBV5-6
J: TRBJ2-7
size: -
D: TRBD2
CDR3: CASSLAGLAGYSYEQYF
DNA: TGTGCCAGCAGCTTGGCGGGACTAGCGGGCTACTCCTACGAGCAGTACTTC

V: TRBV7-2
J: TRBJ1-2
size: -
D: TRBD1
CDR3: CASRSPGQGHGYTF
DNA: TGTGCCAGCAGGTCTCCGGGACAGGGCCATGGCTACACCTTC

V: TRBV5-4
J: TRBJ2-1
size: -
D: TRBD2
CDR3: CASSWTSHQDNEQFF
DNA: TGTGCCAGCAGCTGGACTAGCCACCAGGACAATGAGCAGTTCTTC

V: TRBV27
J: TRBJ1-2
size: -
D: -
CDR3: CASSFDSFYGYTF
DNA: TGTGCCAGCAGTTTCGACAGCTTTTATGGCTACACCTTC

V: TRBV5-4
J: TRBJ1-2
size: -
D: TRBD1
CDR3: CASSSAGTGNGYTF
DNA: TGTGCCAGCAGCTCCGCTGGGACAGGGAATGGCTACACCTTC

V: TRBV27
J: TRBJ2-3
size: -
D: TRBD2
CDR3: CASSKSGRGKDTQYF
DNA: TGTGCCAGCAGTAAAAGCGGGAGAGGGAAAGATACGCAGTATTTT

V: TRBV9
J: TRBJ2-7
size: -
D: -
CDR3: CASSVAGAGANSYEQYF
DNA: TGTGCCAGCAGCGTAGCTGGGGCGGGGGCCAACTCCTACGAGCAGTACTTC

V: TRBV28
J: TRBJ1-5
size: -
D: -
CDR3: CASSPGIPSTLNSNQPQHF
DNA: TGTGCCAGCAGTCCGGGGATTCCTTCAACGCTAAATAGCAATCAGCCCCAGCATTTT

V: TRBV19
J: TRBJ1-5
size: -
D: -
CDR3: CASRSPAREQPQHF
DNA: TGTGCCAGTAGATCCCCCGCGAGGGAACAGCCCCAGCATTTT

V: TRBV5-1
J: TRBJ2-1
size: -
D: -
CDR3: CASSLAYLSAGAPNEQFF
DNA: TGCGCCAGCAGTTTGGCCTATCTATCGGCAGGGGCTCCCAATGAGCAGTTCTTC

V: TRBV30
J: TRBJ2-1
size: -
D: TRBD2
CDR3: CAWGLARSSYNEQFF
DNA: TGTGCCTGGGGACTAGCGCGAAGCTCCTACAATGAGCAGTTCTTC

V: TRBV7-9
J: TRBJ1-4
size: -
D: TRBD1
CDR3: CASSRQGANEKLFF
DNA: TGTGCCAGCAGCCGACAGGGAGCTAATGAAAAACTGTTTTTT

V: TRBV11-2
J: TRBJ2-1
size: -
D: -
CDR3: CASSPGLQQFF
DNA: TGTGCCAGCAGCCCCGGACTGCAGCAGTTCTTC

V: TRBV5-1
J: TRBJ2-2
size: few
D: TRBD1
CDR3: CASSWGQGATGELFF
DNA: TGCGCCAGCAGCTGGGGACAGGGGGCGACCGGGGAGCTGTTTTTT

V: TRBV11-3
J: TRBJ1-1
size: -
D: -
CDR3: CASSLDLGRTEAFF
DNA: TGTGCCAGCAGCTTAGATCTAGGTCGGACTGAAGCTTTCTTT

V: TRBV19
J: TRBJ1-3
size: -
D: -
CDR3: CASSIRVTSGNTIYF
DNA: TGTGCCAGTAGTATACGGGTAACCTCTGGAAACACCATATATTTT

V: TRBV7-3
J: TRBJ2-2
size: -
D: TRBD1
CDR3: CASSLIAGGVTGELFF
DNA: TGTGCCAGCAGCTTAATCGCAGGGGGCGTCACCGGGGAGCTGTTTTTT

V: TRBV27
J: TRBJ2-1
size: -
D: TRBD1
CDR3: CASSFGDRGIDEQFF
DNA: TGTGCCAGCAGTTTCGGTGACAGGGGGATAGATGAGCAGTTCTTC

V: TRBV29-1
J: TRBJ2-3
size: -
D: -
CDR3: CSGQVRTDTQYF
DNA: TGCAGCGGACAGGTTCGCACAGATACGCAGTATTTT

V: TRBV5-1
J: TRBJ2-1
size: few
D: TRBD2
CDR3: CASSPTSGSSYNEQFF
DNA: TGCGCCAGCAGCCCAACAAGCGGGAGTTCCTACAATGAGCAGTTCTTC

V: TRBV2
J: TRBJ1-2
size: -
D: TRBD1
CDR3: CASSQEQGAGGDYGYTF
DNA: TGTGCCAGCAGCCAGGAGCAGGGGGCAGGCGGAGACTATGGCTACACCTTC

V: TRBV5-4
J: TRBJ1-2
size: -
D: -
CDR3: CASSLRGNYGYTF
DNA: TGTGCCAGCAGCTTGAGGGGGAACTATGGCTACACCTTC

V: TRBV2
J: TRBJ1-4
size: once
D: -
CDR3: CASSSQGSNEKLFF
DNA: TGTGCCAGCAGTTCACAGGGATCTAATGAAAAACTGTTTTTT

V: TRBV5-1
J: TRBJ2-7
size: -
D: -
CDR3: CASSLAESYEQYF
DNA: TGCGCCAGCAGCTTGGCCGAGTCCTACGAGCAGTACTTC

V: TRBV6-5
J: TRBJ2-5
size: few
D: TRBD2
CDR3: CASKGLQMYQETQYF
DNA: TGTGCCAGCAAGGGACTACAGATGTACCAAGAGACCCAGTACTTC

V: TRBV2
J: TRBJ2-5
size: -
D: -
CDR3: CASSRGETQYF
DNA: TGTGCCAGCAGCAGGGGCGAGACCCAGTACTTC

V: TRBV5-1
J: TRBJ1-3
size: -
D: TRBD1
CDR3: CASRDRGTGNTIYF
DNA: TGCGCCAGCAGAGACAGGGGTACAGGAAACACCATATATTTT

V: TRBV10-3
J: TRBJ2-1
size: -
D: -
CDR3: CAISYSMGSYNEQFF
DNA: TGTGCTATCAGTTATAGCATGGGCTCCTACAATGAGCAGTTCTTC

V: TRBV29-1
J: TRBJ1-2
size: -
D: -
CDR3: CSVEESGYTF
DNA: TGCAGCGTTGAGGAGTCTGGCTACACCTTC

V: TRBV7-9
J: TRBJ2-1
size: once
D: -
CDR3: CASSIRGSNEQFF
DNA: TGTGCCAGCAGCATCCGGGGGTCCAATGAGCAGTTCTTC

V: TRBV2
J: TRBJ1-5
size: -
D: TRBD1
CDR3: CASRTSTGDNQPQHF
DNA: TGTGCCAGCAGGACCTCGACAGGGGACAATCAGCCCCAGCATTTT

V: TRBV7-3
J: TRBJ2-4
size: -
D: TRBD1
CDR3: CASSRDRGNIQYF
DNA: TGTGCCAGCAGCCGGGACAGGGGAAACATTCAGTACTTC

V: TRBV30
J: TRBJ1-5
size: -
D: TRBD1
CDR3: CAWSVSLQLDRGWSNQPQHF
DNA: TGTGCCTGGAGTGTATCCTTACAACTCGACAGGGGATGGAGCAATCAGCCCCAGCATTTT

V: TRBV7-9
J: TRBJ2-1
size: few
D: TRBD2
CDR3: CASSPGLGNGDEQFF
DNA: TGTGCCAGCAGCCCGGGACTAGGAAATGGGGATGAGCAGTTCTTC

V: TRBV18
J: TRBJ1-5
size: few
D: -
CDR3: CASSPREGSNQPQHF
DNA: TGTGCCAGCTCTCCGAGGGAAGGCAGCAATCAGCCCCAGCATTTT

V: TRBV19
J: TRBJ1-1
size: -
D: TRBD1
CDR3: CASSTKTGMNTEAFF
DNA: TGTGCCAGTAGTACTAAGACAGGGATGAACACTGAAGCTTTCTTT

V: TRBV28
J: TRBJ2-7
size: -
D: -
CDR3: CASSPLVGTEQYF
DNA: TGTGCCAGCAGCCCACTCGTGGGCACCGAGCAGTACTTC

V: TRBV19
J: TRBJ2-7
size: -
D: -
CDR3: CASSLGTAGDEQYF
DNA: TGTGCCAGTTCCCTCGGGACAGCGGGAGACGAGCAGTACTTC

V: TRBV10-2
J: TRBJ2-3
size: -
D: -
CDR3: CASSGYYTDTQYF
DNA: TGCGCCAGCAGTGGTTACTACACAGATACGCAGTATTTT

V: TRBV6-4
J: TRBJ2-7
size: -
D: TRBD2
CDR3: CAGPQCRGGRARPGQYF
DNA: TGTGCCGGACCCCAGTGTCGCGGCGGGAGGGCCAGGCCTGGACAGTACTTC

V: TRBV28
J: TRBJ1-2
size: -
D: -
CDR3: CASSFQGRAYGYTF
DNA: TGTGCCAGCAGTTTCCAGGGTAGAGCCTATGGCTACACCTTC

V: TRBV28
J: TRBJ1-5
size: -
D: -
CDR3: CASSLLTGTQPQHF
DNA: TGTGCCAGCAGTTTATTGACGGGAACGCAGCCCCAGCATTTT